This is a list of T cell receptor beta chains from one sample in a study of T cell responses to AZD1222 COVID-19 vaccine. Generated by immunoSEQ multiplex PCR, the TCRdb table keeps only in-frame clones and is missing some. The table records some 120,000 clones, roughly 87% of them present only once. The source was peripheral blood, collected on day 0 of AZD1222 vaccination. Receptors originate from an adult in good health. Both conserved end residues are part of each CDR3. The order of the fields is V gene, CDR3 protein.

v_call: TRBV30; cdr3_aa: CAWSVSDEKLFF
v_call: TRBV19; cdr3_aa: CASSNGMNTEAFF
v_call: TRBV5-1; cdr3_aa: CASRPGQGLYEQYF
v_call: TRBV5-4; cdr3_aa: CASWNKPLNGYTF
v_call: TRBV15; cdr3_aa: CATSRDRGRGDTEAFF
v_call: TRBV29-1; cdr3_aa: CSYPGLVYNEQFF
v_call: TRBV18; cdr3_aa: CASSPIGRTTGSPLHF
v_call: TRBV9; cdr3_aa: CASSVEAGRRETQYF
v_call: TRBV9; cdr3_aa: CASSVSGDYQPQHF
v_call: TRBV27; cdr3_aa: CASSPFLGGNEKLFF
v_call: TRBV19; cdr3_aa: CASTNEGRLYGYTF
v_call: TRBV7-9; cdr3_aa: CASSHRSTGPFNEKLFF
v_call: TRBV9; cdr3_aa: CASSPGQEIYEQYF
v_call: TRBV4-1; cdr3_aa: CASSQTGPPPRDQPQHF
v_call: TRBV6-5; cdr3_aa: CASSLNSNQPQHF
v_call: TRBV6-5; cdr3_aa: CASSYGRDRQPQHF
v_call: TRBV28; cdr3_aa: CASSYRVGYEQYF
v_call: TRBV6-5; cdr3_aa: CASRKTGENSPLHF
v_call: TRBV9; cdr3_aa: CASSVGREAAKQYF
v_call: TRBV6-5; cdr3_aa: CASSYSPTNLGEKLFF
v_call: TRBV9; cdr3_aa: CASSLGTSGRRKENIQYF
v_call: TRBV19; cdr3_aa: CASRDRGYNEQFF
v_call: TRBV19; cdr3_aa: CASSEAGFTGELFF
v_call: TRBV28; cdr3_aa: CASRRPGQANYGYTF
v_call: TRBV18; cdr3_aa: CASSPGRNEQFF
v_call: TRBV5-5; cdr3_aa: CASSRQGTYEQYF
v_call: TRBV7-8; cdr3_aa: CASSLRAGLAGGDYEQYF
v_call: TRBV3-1/TRBV3-2; cdr3_aa: CASSQSVDQPQHF
v_call: TRBV6-5; cdr3_aa: CASNNDDQPQHF
v_call: TRBV28; cdr3_aa: CASSLMYSLRQWSNTEAFF
v_call: TRBV2; cdr3_aa: CASSLRSQVNYGYTF
v_call: TRBV2; cdr3_aa: CASSVTSGSYEQYF